One and the same sample provided the 20 T cell receptor beta chains below, sequenced in a study of blood T cell repertoires in COVID-19. Measured with immunoSEQ multiplex PCR; TCRdb has only the in-frame clones, and not every one. The repertoire holds 25,000 to 30,000 clones, with 76% as singletons. The specimen was peripheral blood. The receptors were gathered from a man aged 65-85 years with acute or convalescent COVID-19.

The V and J genes are TRBV13 and TRBJ2-1, with 7 bases that match TRBD2. V trimming: 1 base; J trimming: 0 bases; junction bases outside the gene matches: 6. CDR3 length: 17 amino acids. Germline V gene sequence: CDR1 PRHDT, CDR2 FYEKMQ (reference sequence). The CDR3, as DNA: TGTGCCAGCAGCTTAGAGGGGCGGGAGAGCTCCTACAATGAGCAGTTCTTC. This gives the protein CASSLEGRESSYNEQFF.

The chain carries TRBV19 and TRBJ1-6; 9 bases fit TRBD1. Germline CDR1 and CDR2: LNHDA and SQIVND (reference sequence). V shed 6 bases, J shed 9 bases, and the junction held 9 bases outside the gene matches. The CDR3 has 15 amino acids. In DNA, the CDR3 is TGTGCCAGTAGACCCGGGACAGGGTTTAGTTCACCCCTCCACTTT. Its translation is CASRPGTGFSSPLHF.

This clone appeared a single time. This chain links TRBV9 with TRBJ1-6; 8 nucleotides match TRBD1. V lost 4 bases, J lost 8 bases, and 11 bases stayed unmatched. This CDR3 spans 16 amino acids. The germline CDR1 and CDR2 sequences are SGDLS and YYNGEE. The CDR3 is CASSSTAGTGDSPLHF. DNA for the CDR3: TGTGCCAGCAGCTCAACAGCCGGGACAGGAGATTCACCCCTCCACTTT.

The CDR3 region is CASSLGRQSETQYF. The CDR3 DNA reads as TGTGCCAGCAGCTTAGGTCGACAATCGGAGACCCAGTACTTC. This sequence joins TRBV7-2 and TRBJ2-5; the D is unclear. The CDR3 is made up of 14 amino acids. Germline V gives CDR1 SGHTA, CDR2 FQGNSA. V lost 1 base and J 5 bases, leaving 11 bases between the germline ends.

The rearrangement links TRBV7-6 to TRBJ1-1, with a weak D call TRBD1 (5 bases). Germline CDR1 is SGHVS and CDR2 is FNYEAQ. Trimming pared 5 bases from V and 2 bases from J, leaving 9 bases between. This CDR3 comprises 13 residues. This chain's CDR3 is CASSADSNTEAFF. As DNA, the CDR3 is TGTGCCAGCAGCGCCGACAGCAACACTGAAGCTTTCTTT.

The rearrangement uses TRBV12-3 or TRBV12-4 and TRBJ1-6; D is possibly TRBD1 (5 bases). V was pared by 5 bases and J by 6 bases, with 8 bases between. The CDR3 has 13 residues. Here the CDR3 reads CASSTGGNSPLHF. The CDR3 DNA sequence: TGTGCCAGCAGTACGGGGGGTAATTCACCCCTCCACTTT.

This clone is a singleton in its sample. V is TRBV6-5 and J is TRBJ2-4; possibly TRBD2 for D (6 bases). V was cut by 0 bases and J by 7 bases, with 13 bases left in between. This CDR3 is 15 amino acids long. Germline assignment: CDR1 MNHEY and CDR2 SVGAGI. Written as DNA, the CDR3 is TGTGCCAGCAGTTACTCGGATCAAGGGAGGAACATTCAGTACTTC. Translation: CASSYSDQGRNIQYF.

This clone was recorded only once. This chain joins TRBV5-1 and TRBJ2-3; 9 positions match TRBD2. The V gene's germline CDR1 is SGHRS and CDR2 YFSETQ. J was trimmed by 0 bases and V by 5 bases; bases with no gene match: 7. CDR3 length equals 16 residues. This CDR3 reads CASRRGGPTSTDTQYF. CDR3 nucleotide sequence: TGCGCCAGCAGGCGGGGGGGACCTACTAGCACAGATACGCAGTATTTT. The full variable domain, completed using reference TRBV5-1 and TRBJ2-3, is KAGVTQTPRYLIKTRGQQVTLSCSPISGHRSVSWYQQTPGQGLQFLFEYFSETQRNKGNFPGRFSGRQFSNSRSEMNVSTLELGDSALYLCASRRGGPTSTDTQYFGPGTRLTVL.

V gene TRBV28 combines with J gene TRBJ2-7; 8 nucleotides align to TRBD2. The CDR3 spans 15 residues. The V and J ends lost 2 bases and 0 bases, in that order; junction bases with no gene match: 3. In germline, CDR1 is MDHEN, CDR2 SYDVKM. In DNA, the CDR3 is TGTGCCAGCAGTTTAAATGCGGGAGGCTCCTACGAGCAGTACTTC. Translation gives CASSLNAGGSYEQYF.

V is TRBV4-1 and J is TRBJ2-7; 8 bases align to TRBD1. CDR3 size: 15 residues. V was clipped by 6 bases and J by 0 bases; unmatched bases: 7. The germline V gene has CDR1 MGHRA and CDR2 YSYEKL. CDR3 DNA: TGCGCCAGCAGTCCTACAGGGGGTAGCTCCTACGAGCAGTACTTC. Protein: CASSPTGGSSYEQYF.

This chain links TRBV10-3 with TRBJ2-3; 14 positions agree with TRBD2. The CDR3 length is 18 residues. Germline-derived CDR1 and CDR2 are ENHRY and SYGVKD. The trim removed 6 bases at V and 4 bases at J, leaving 12 bases unmatched. This CDR3 reads CAISLSGTSGSAPDTQYF. CDR3 DNA: TGTGCCATCAGCCTATCCGGGACTAGCGGGAGTGCCCCAGATACGCAGTATTTT.

The V call is TRBV2, the J call TRBJ2-1, with 9 bases lining up with TRBD2. CDR3 length: 14 residues. The germline CDR1 and CDR2 sequences are SNHLY and FYNNEI. The J segment lost 6 bases and the V segment lost 7 bases, leaving 7 bases of the junction unmatched. The CDR3 loop is CASNPGLASNEQFF. CDR3 sequence (DNA): TGTGCCAGCAACCCGGGACTAGCCTCCAATGAGCAGTTCTTC. The complete variable domain, with remaining parts taken from reference TRBV2 and TRBJ2-1, reads EPEVTQTPSHQVTQMGQEVILRCVPISNHLYFYWYRQILGQKVEFLVSFYNNEISEKSEIFDDQFSVERPDGSNFTLKIRSTKLEDSAMYFCASNPGLASNEQFFGPGTRLTVL.

The chain combines TRBV27 with TRBJ2-7, with D unresolved. V dropped 3 bases and J dropped 1 base, with 10 bases sitting between them. Germline CDR1 and CDR2: MNHEY and SMNVEV (reference sequence). The CDR3 runs to 14 residues. CDR3 sequence (DNA): TGTGCCAGCAGTTTCCGAGACAAGTCCTACGAGCAGTACTTC. Translation gives CASSFRDKSYEQYF.

The genes are TRBV29-1 and TRBJ1-1; tentative D call: TRBD1 (6 bases). Trimming took off 1 base at V and 11 bases at J, with 23 bases between the two ends. The CDR3 length is 15 residues. The V gene's germline CDR1 is SQVTM and CDR2 ANQGSEA. Here the CDR3 reads CSVEVREGGIRRAFF. DNA for the CDR3: TGCAGCGTTGAAGTGAGGGAAGGGGGAATCAGACGGGCTTTCTTT.

The chain combines TRBV5-1 with TRBJ2-3, with 8 bases matching TRBD1. V was clipped by 6 bases and J by 2 bases; unmatched bases: 11. Germline V gene lookup returns CDR1 SGHRS and CDR2 YFSETQ. The CDR3 consists of 16 residues. CDR3: CASTERGQVNTDTQYF. CDR3 in DNA: TGCGCCAGCACGGAAAGGGGACAGGTGAACACAGATACGCAGTATTTT.

The chain combines TRBV19 with TRBJ1-2, with TRBD1 matching 8 bases. With 4 bases clipped from V and 1 base from J, the junction kept 5 bases outside the gene matches. CDR1 and CDR2 from the germline V gene are LNHDA and SQIVND (reference sequence). This CDR3 has 15 residues. The CDR3, as DNA: TGTGCCAGTAGTACAAACAGGGGGGATAACTATGGCTACACCTTC. Its protein product is CASSTNRGDNYGYTF. The full variable domain, its missing parts supplied by reference TRBV19 and TRBJ1-2, is DGGITQSPKYLFRKEGQNVTLSCEQNLNHDAMYWYRQDPGQGLRLIYYSQIVNDFQKGDIAEGYSVSREKKESFPLTVTSAQKNPTAFYLCASSTNRGDNYGYTFGSGTRLTVV.

This chain connects TRBV6-4 to TRBJ2-2, with TRBD1 matching 8 bases. After removal of 7 bases from V and 6 bases from J, the junction contained 4 bases not matched to a gene. Germline V gene sequence: CDR1 MRHNA, CDR2 SNTAGT. This CDR3 comprises 13 residues. CDR3 sequence: CASIGQGAGELFF. DNA of the CDR3: TGTGCCAGCATCGGACAGGGCGCCGGGGAGCTGTTTTTT.

The rearrangement uses TRBV28 and TRBJ2-1, with 9 bases matching TRBD1. The ends lost 4 bases at V and 4 bases at J; junction bases unmatched: 8. CDR1 and CDR2 (germline): MDHEN, SYDVKM. CDR3 length equals 16 residues. The CDR3 region has the DNA TGTGCCAGCAGTTCCGTCGGGACAGGGTCATACAATGAGCAGTTCTTC. Its translation: CASSSVGTGSYNEQFF.

The CDR3 reads CASSEGSGGIADTQYF. DNA for the CDR3: TGTGCCAGCAGTGAAGGAAGTGGCGGGATAGCAGATACGCAGTATTTT. This chain uses TRBV2 with TRBJ2-3, with D perhaps TRBD2 (6 bases). The germline V gene encodes CDR1 SNHLY and CDR2 FYNNEI. With 1 base removed from V and 4 bases from J, the gap between germline ends came to 15 bases. The CDR3 covers 16 residues.

In this sample, this clone turned up a few times. This chain joins TRBV7-3 and TRBJ2-5; D is possibly TRBD2 (6 bases). The V end lost 5 bases, the J end lost 0 bases, and 13 bases lay between the germline ends. There are 15 residues in the CDR3. Germline lookup yields CDR1 SGHTA and CDR2 FQGTGA. CDR3 sequence: CASSPGGGNQETQYF. DNA for the CDR3: TGTGCCAGCAGCCCCGGTGGCGGGAACCAAGAGACCCAGTACTTC. Using reference TRBV7-3 and TRBJ2-5 for the parts outside the CDR3, the full variable domain is GAGVSQTPSNKVTEKGKYVELRCDPISGHTALYWYRQSLGQGPEFLIYFQGTGAADDSGLPNDRFFAVRPEGSVSTLKIQRTERGDSAVYLCASSPGGGNQETQYFGPGTRLLVL.